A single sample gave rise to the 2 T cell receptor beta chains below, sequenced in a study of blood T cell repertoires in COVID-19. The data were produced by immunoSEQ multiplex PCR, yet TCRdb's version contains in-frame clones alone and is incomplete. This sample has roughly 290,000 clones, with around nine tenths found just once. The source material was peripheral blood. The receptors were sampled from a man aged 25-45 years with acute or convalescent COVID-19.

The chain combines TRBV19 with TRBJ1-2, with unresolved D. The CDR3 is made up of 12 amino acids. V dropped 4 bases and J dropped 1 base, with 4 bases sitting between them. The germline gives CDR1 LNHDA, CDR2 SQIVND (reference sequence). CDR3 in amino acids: CASSNFNYGYTF. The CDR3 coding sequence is TGTGCCAGTAGTAACTTTAACTATGGCTACACCTTC.

This chain's CDR3 is CASSQGAARGAPRDTQYF. The CDR3 DNA reads TGCGCCAGCAGCCAAGGGGCGGCGCGGGGGGCCCCAAGAGATACGCAGTATTTT. The chain recombines TRBV4-1 with TRBJ2-3; TRBD2 aligns across 8 bases. Losses at the gene ends were 1 base for V and 5 bases for J; bases not matched to a gene: 14. The V gene's germline CDR1 is MGHRA and CDR2 YSYEKL. This CDR3 is 18 amino acids long.